The rows below give T cell receptor beta chains drawn from one sample of a study of blood T cell repertoires in COVID-19. Here immunoSEQ multiplex PCR was the method, and the copy in TCRdb shows in-frame clones only, minus some. This table has hundreds of thousands of clones, about 93% appearing once. Source material: peripheral blood. These receptors were obtained from a woman under 30 who had recovered from COVID-19. Both conserved end residues are part of each CDR3. Fields, in order: V gene, J gene, CDR3 protein.

V: TRBV5-1; J: TRBJ2-3; CDR3: CASSLAGALPDTQYF
V: TRBV6-5; J: TRBJ1-4; CDR3: CASRPGPGQREKLFF
V: TRBV12-5; J: TRBJ1-2; CDR3: CASGLVPVRASGYTF
V: TRBV4-3; J: TRBJ2-2; CDR3: CASSQPGQGSTGELFF
V: TRBV18; J: TRBJ1-4; CDR3: CASSPLGQFDEKLFF
V: TRBV7-9; J: TRBJ1-2; CDR3: CASSPEQGRLEEGYTF
V: TRBV5-1; J: TRBJ2-1; CDR3: CASSTGGNEQFF
V: TRBV7-9; J: TRBJ1-4; CDR3: CASADATNEKLFF
V: TRBV19; J: TRBJ2-4; CDR3: CASSIPGTGYGRQYF
V: TRBV19; J: TRBJ1-3; CDR3: CASSIWQGGNTIYF
V: TRBV9; J: TRBJ2-3; CDR3: CASSLGTGYRTDTQYF
V: TRBV6-6; J: TRBJ2-6; CDR3: CASSPKETGVHSGANVLTF
V: TRBV11-2; J: TRBJ2-3; CDR3: CASSSRGDTDTQYF
V: TRBV13; J: TRBJ1-3; CDR3: CASSLGLRTEYRNTIYF
V: TRBV3-1/TRBV3-2; J: TRBJ2-5; CDR3: CASSPRWSAEQETQYF
V: TRBV4-3; J: TRBJ1-4; CDR3: CASSQEAGFGEKLFF
V: TRBV4-1; J: TRBJ1-2; CDR3: CASSQPGTGSYGYTF
V: TRBV4-3; J: TRBJ1-1; CDR3: CASSQDPGVNTEAFF
V: TRBV30; J: TRBJ1-2; CDR3: CAWSSAPPGYTF
V: TRBV4-1; J: TRBJ2-3; CDR3: CASSQDGGYTDTQYF
V: TRBV5-6; J: TRBJ2-1; CDR3: CASSLETGFSEQFF
V: TRBV7-2; J: TRBJ2-1; CDR3: CASSLPRSAWYNEQFF
V: TRBV29-1; J: TRBJ1-2; CDR3: CSVEDPGARGYTF
V: TRBV7-8; J: TRBJ1-1; CDR3: CASSLARAGRSHTEAFF
V: TRBV5-8; J: TRBJ1-1; CDR3: CASSLREAGPMRAFF
V: TRBV6-5; J: TRBJ1-5; CDR3: CASNSNQPQHF
V: TRBV19; J: TRBJ2-1; CDR3: CASSTQGYNEQFF
V: TRBV18; J: TRBJ1-6; CDR3: CASSPRREPNSPLHF